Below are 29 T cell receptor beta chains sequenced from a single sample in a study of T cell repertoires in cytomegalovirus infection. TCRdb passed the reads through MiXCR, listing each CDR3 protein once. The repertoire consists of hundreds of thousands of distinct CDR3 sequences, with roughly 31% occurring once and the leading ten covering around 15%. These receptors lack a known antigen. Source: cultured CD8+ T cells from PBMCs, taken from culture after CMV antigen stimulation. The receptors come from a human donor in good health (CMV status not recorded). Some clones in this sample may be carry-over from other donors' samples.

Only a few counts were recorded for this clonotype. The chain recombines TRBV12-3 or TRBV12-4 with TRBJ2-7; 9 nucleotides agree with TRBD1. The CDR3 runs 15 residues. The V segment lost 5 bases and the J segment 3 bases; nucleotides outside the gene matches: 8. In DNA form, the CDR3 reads TGTGCCAGCAGTCCACCGACAGGGGGTTTCTACGAGCAGTACTTC. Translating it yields CASSPPTGGFYEQYF.

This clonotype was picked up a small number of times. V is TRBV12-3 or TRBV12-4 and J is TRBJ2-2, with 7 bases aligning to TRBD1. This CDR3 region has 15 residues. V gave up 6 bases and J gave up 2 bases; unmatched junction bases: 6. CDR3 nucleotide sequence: TGTGCCAGCAGCTCGACAGGGACAAACACCGGGGAGCTGTTTTTT. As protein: CASSSTGTNTGELFF.

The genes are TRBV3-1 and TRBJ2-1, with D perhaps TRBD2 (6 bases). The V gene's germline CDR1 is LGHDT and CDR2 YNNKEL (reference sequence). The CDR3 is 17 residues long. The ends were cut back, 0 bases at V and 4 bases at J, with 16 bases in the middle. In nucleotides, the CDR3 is TGTGCCAGCAGCCAAGAATCGTCGGGGGTAGGATACAATGAGCAGTTCTTC. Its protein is CASSQESSGVGYNEQFF.

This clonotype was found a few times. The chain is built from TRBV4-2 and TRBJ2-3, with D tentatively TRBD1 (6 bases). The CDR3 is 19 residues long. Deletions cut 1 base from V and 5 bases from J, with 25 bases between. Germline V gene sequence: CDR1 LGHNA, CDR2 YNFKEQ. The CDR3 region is CASSQVGTKDPRGQDTQYF. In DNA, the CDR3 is TGTGCCAGCAGCCAAGTGGGAACAAAGGACCCACGGGGACAAGATACGCAGTATTTT.

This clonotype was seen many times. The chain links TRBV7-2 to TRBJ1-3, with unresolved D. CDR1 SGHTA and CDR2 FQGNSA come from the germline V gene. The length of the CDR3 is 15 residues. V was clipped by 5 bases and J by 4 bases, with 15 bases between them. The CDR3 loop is CASSKAGLRGNTIYF. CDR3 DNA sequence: TGTGCCAGCAGCAAAGCGGGTTTGAGAGGAAACACCATATATTTT.

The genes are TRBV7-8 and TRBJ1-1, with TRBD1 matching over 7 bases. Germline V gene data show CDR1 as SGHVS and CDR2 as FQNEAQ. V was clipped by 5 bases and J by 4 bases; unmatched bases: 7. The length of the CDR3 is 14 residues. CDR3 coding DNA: TGTGCCAGCAGCCCGAGGGGGCGCGGCACTGAAGCTTTCTTT. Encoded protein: CASSPRGRGTEAFF.

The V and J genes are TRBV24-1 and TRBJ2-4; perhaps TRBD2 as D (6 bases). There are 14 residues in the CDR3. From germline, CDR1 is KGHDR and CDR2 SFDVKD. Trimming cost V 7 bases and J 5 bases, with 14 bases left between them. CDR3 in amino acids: CATSAGGVENIQYF. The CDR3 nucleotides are TGTGCCACCAGCGCCGGGGGAGTCGAAAACATTCAGTACTTC.

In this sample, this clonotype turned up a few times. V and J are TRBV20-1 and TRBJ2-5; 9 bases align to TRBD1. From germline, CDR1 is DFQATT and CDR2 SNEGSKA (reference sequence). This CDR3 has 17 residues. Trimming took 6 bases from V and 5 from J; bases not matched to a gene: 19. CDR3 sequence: CSARRGRTGASSETQYF. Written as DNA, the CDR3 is TGCAGTGCACGGAGAGGACGGACAGGGGCATCGTCGGAGACCCAGTACTTC.

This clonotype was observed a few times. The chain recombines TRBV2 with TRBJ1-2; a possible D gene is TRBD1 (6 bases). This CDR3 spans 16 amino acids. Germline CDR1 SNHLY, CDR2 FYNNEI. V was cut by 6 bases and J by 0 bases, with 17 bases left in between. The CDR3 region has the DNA TGTGCCAGCAGCGACCCGACAGGCGAATCTAACTATGGCTACACCTTC. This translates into CASSDPTGESNYGYTF.

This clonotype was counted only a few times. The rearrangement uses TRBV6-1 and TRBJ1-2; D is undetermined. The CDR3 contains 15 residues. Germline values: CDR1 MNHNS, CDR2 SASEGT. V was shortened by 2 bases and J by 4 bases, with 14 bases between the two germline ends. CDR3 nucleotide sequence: TGTGCCAGCAGTGAAAGGTCAGGCCCGGGCTATGGCTACACCTTC. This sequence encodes CASSERSGPGYGYTF.

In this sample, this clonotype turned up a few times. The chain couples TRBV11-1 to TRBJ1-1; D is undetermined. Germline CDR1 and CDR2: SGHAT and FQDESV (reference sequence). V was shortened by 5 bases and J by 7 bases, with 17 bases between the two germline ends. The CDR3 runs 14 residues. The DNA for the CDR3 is TGTGCCAGCAGCCCCCGGGCAGAAGGGCTTGAAGCTTTCTTT. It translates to CASSPRAEGLEAFF.

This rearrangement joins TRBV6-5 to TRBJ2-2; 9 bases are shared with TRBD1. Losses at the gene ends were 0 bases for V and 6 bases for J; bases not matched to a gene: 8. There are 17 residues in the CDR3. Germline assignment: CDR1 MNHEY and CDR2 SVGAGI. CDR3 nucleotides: TGTGCCAGCAGTTACTCGTGGACAGGGGCTAGCGCCGGGGAGCTGTTTTTT. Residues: CASSYSWTGASAGELFF.

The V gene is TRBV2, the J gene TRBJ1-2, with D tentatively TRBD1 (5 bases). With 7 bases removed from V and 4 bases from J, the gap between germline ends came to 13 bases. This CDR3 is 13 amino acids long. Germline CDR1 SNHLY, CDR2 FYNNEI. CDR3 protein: CASIGREGYGYTF. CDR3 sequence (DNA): TGTGCCAGCATTGGCAGGGAGGGCTATGGCTACACCTTC.

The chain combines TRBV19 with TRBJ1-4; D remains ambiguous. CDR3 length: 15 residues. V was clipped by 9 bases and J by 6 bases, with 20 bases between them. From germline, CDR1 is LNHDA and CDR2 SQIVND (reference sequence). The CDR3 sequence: CASRPRSNGDEKLFF. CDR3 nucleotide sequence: TGTGCCAGCCGCCCCCGCAGTAATGGAGATGAAAAACTGTTTTTT.

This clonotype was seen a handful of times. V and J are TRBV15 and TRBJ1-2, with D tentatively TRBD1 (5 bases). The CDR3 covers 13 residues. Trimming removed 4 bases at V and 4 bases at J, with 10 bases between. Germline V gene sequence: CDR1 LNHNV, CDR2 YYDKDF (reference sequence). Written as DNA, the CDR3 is TGTGCCACCAGCATAGACAGTACCTATGGCTACACCTTC. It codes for CATSIDSTYGYTF.

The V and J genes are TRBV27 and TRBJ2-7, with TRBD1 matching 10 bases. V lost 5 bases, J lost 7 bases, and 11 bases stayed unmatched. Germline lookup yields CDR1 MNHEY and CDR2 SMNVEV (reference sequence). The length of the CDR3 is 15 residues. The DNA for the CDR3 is TGTGCCAGCAGTCCTAGACAGGGGGCTTGGAGAGAGCAGTACGTC. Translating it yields CASSPRQGAWREQYV.

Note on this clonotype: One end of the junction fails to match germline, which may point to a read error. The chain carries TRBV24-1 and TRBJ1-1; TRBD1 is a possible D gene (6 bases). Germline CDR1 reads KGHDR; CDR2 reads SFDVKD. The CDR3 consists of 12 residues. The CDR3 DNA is TGTGCCACCAGTGTTCCGAGGGGGGATAGGATCTTT. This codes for CATSVPRGDRIF.

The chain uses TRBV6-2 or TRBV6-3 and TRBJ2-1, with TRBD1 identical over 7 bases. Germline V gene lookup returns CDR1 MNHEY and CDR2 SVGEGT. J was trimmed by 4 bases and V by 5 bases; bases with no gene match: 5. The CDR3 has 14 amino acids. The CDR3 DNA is TGTGCCAGCAGTCGCGGACAGGCTTACAATGAGCAGTTCTTC. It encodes CASSRGQAYNEQFF.

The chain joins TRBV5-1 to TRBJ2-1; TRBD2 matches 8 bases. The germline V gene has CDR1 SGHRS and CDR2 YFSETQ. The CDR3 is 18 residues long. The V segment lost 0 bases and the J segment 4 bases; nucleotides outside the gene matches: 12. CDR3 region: CASSLVVGAGAIYNEQFF. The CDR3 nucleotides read TGCGCCAGCAGCTTGGTGGTTGGAGCGGGGGCCATTTACAATGAGCAGTTCTTC.

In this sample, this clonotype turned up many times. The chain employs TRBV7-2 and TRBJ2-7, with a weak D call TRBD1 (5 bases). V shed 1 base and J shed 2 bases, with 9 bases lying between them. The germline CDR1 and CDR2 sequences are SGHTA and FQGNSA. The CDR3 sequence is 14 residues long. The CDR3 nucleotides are TGTGCCAGCAGCTTAGACAGGTTTGCCTACGAGCAGTACTTC. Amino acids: CASSLDRFAYEQYF.

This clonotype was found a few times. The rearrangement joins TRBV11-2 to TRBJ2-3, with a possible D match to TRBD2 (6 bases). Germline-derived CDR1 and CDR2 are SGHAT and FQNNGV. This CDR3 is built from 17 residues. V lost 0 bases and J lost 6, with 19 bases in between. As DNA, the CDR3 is TGTGCCAGCAGCTTAGAACCGATGGGTCCGGGGGTGGATACGCAGTATTTT. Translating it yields CASSLEPMGPGVDTQYF.

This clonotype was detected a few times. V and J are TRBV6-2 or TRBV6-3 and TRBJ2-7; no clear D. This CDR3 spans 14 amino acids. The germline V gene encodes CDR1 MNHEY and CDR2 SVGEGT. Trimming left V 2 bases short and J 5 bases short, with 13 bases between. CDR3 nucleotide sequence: TGTGCCAGCAGTTACGACACCGGGTCGGACGAGCAGTACGTC. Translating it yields CASSYDTGSDEQYV.

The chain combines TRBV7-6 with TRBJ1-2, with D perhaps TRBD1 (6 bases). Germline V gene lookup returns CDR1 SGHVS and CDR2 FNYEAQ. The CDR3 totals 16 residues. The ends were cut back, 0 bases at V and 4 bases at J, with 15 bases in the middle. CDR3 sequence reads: CASSLATYGGIYGYTF. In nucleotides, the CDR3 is TGTGCCAGCAGCTTAGCCACTTACGGGGGCATCTATGGCTACACCTTC.

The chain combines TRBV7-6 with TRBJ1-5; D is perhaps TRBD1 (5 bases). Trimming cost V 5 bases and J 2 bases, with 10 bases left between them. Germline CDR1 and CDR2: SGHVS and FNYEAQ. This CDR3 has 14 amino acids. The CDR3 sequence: CASSPTAGNQPQHF. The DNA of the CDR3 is TGTGCCAGCAGCCCGACAGCGGGCAATCAGCCCCAGCATTTT.

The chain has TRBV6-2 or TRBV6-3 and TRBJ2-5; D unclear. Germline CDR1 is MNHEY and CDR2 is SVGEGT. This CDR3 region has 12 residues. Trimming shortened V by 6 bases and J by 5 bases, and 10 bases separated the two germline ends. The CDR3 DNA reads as TGTGCCAGCAGCCCCACCGATGAGACCCAGTACTTC. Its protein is CASSPTDETQYF.

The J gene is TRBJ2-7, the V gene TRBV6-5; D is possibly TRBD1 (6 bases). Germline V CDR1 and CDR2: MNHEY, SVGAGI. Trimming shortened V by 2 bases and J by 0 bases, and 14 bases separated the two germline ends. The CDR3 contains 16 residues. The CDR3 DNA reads TGTGCCAGCAGTTACCAGGGGCCTTTCCTCTCCTACGAGCAGTACTTC. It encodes CASSYQGPFLSYEQYF.

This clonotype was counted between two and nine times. The CDR3 loop reads CASSLSRTREKETQYF. In DNA form, the CDR3 reads TGTGCCAGCAGCTTATCCCGGACTAGAGAGAAAGAGACCCAGTACTTC. The chain uses TRBV7-6 and TRBJ2-5; 7 positions agree with TRBD2. Germline lookup yields CDR1 SGHVS and CDR2 FNYEAQ. The CDR3 contains 16 residues. V trimming: 2 bases; J trimming: 3 bases; junction bases outside the gene matches: 9.

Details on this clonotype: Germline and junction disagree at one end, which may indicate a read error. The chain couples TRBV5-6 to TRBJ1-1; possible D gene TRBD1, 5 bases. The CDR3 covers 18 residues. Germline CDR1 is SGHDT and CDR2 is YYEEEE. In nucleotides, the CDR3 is TGTGCCAACAGCTTCCCCCGCCCGAGTGGGACGGCGAACACTGAAGCTTTCTTT. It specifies CANSFPRPSGTANTEAFF.

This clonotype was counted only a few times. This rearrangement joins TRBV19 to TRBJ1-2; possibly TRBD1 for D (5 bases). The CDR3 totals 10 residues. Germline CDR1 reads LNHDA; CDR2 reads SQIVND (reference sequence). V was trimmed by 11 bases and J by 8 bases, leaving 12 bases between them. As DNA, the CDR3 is TGTGCCTCTGAAGGGGCCGGCTACACCTTC. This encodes CASEGAGYTF.